This TCR beta chain was captured by sequencing in a study of blood T cell repertoires in COVID-19. Whole-study context: The samples span acute and convalescent COVID-19 from the United States, Italy and Spain.

The method was immunoSEQ multiplex PCR; TCRdb's version includes in-frame clones alone and lacks a portion of them. The sample carries around 61,000 clones, 65% to 90% recorded once. Sequenced: peripheral blood. This receptor was taken from a man aged 50 to 59 with active COVID-19.

CDR3 sequence (DNA): TGTGCCAGCGGCCGGGACAGAGAGACCCAGTACTTC. Translation: CASGRDRETQYF. This chain joins TRBV5-4 and TRBJ2-5; 7 bases line up with TRBD1. Germline V lookup: CDR1 SGHNT, CDR2 YYREEE (reference sequence). The CDR3 is 12 residues long. The V segment lost 7 bases and the J segment 4 bases; nucleotides outside the gene matches: 4.